This T cell receptor beta chain was sequenced for a study of cytomegalovirus exposure and HLA in healthy donors. PCR involved 60 Vbeta and 13 Jbeta primers. Generated by immunoSEQ multiplex PCR, the TCRdb table keeps only in-frame clones and is missing some. Among under 150,000 clones listed, 84% were seen once. Trimming left V 3 bases short and J 6 bases short, with 17 bases between. The length of the CDR3 is 15 residues. CDR1 is KGHSH, CDR2 LQKENI, per germline. Study results and limitations: It was 150 to 200 TCR beta chains that were listed as cytomegalovirus-associated. Accounts indicate the classifier identified cytomegalovirus status with strong specificity and sensitivity. CMV serostatus was the only immune exposure information that was available. In a later analysis, TCR association rates varied by HLA locus: DRB1 most, HLA-C fewest.

With respect to this clone: Antigen specificity is unknown.

The rearrangement joins TRBV18 to TRBJ1-2, with D perhaps matching TRBD1 (5 bases). The origin of this receptor is a man aged 50 or older in good health and CMV-seronegative. Input material: PBMCs. The CDR3 nucleotides are TGTGCCAGCTCACCCGTGACAGTTAGGAGGGATGGCTACACCTTC. Translated, it gives CASSPVTVRRDGYTF. Full variable domain (remainder filled in from reference TRBV18 and TRBJ1-2): NAGVMQNPRHLVRRRGQEARLRCSPMKGHSHVYWYRQLPEEGLKFMVYLQKENIIDESGMPKERFSAEFPKEGPSILRIQQVVRGDSAAYFCASSPVTVRRDGYTFGSGTRLTVV.